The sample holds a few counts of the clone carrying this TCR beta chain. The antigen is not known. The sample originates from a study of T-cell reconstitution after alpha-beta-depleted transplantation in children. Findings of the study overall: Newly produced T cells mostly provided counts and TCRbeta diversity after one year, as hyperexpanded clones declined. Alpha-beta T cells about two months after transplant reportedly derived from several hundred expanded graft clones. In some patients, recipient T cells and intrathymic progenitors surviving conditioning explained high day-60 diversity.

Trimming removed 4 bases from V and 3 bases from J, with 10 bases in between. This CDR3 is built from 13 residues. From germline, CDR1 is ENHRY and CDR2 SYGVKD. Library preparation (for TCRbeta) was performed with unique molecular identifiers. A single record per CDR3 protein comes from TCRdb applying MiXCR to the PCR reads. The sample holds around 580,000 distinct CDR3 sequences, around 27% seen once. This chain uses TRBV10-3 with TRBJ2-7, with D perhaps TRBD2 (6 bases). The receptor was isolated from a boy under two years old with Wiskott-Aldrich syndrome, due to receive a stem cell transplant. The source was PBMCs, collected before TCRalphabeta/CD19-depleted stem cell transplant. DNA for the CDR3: TGTGCCATCAGTGCAGGGAGGATCTACGAGCAGTACTTC. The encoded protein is CAISAGRIYEQYF.